These T cell receptor beta chains were read from a single sample in a study of shared clonotypes between healthy human individuals. Produced via immunoSEQ multiplex PCR; TCRdb's table is partial and in-frame only. There are about 2.4 million clones in the sample; over 85% occur only once, and roughly 0.39% lies in the top ten. Sample: naive CD4+ T cells from PBMCs. The receptors come from a man aged 18 to 30 in good health. Some clones in this sample may be carry-over from other donors' samples. CDR3s include the opening cysteine and the closing phenylalanine or tryptophan. Each record gives: J gene, clone size, V gene, D gene, CDR3 protein, CDR3 DNA. A D gene is named only where the DNA matches it firmly. Rows give clone size only sometimes, using once, few, many, or a class for an expanded clone.

>TRBJ1-6|.|TRBV6-5|.
CASRYPKRSSPLHF
TGTGCCAGCAGATACCCTAAACGTAGTTCACCCCTCCACTTT
>TRBJ2-7|once|TRBV4-3|TRBD2
CASSQEETSDYEQYF
TGCGCCAGCAGCCAAGAAGAGACTAGCGATTACGAGCAGTACTTC
>TRBJ1-1|.|TRBV9|TRBD1
CASSVVGQTTEAFF
TGTGCCAGCAGCGTAGTGGGACAGACCACTGAAGCTTTCTTT
>TRBJ2-6|.|TRBV4-2|.
CASSQVQLSGANVLTF
TGTGCCAGCAGCCAAGTACAGCTCTCTGGGGCCAACGTCCTGACTTTC
>TRBJ2-1|.|TRBV5-8|TRBD2
CASSSLAGGPSYNEQFF
TGTGCCAGCAGCTCACTAGCGGGCGGCCCGTCCTACAATGAGCAGTTCTTC
>TRBJ1-1|few|TRBV7-2|.
CASSLLQWGEAFF
TGTGCCAGCAGCCTTTTGCAGTGGGGTGAAGCTTTCTTT
>TRBJ1-3|.|TRBV10-3|.
CAIGEDTIYF
TGTGCCATCGGGGAGGACACCATATATTTT
>TRBJ2-7|.|TRBV4-2|.
CASSPPGTPYEQYF
TGTGCCAGCAGTCCCCCCGGGACCCCCTACGAGCAGTACTTC
>TRBJ2-1|.|TRBV6-5|.
CASKSRVSRIGEQFF
TGTGCCAGCAAGAGCCGGGTTTCAAGGATTGGTGAGCAGTTCTTC
>TRBJ2-1|.|TRBV28|TRBD1
CASSLSGTGLNEQFF
TGTGCCAGCAGTTTAAGTGGGACAGGGCTAAATGAGCAGTTCTTC
>TRBJ2-7|.|TRBV28|TRBD1
CASSLPGQGAVEQYF
TGTGCCAGCAGTTTACCCGGACAGGGGGCGGTTGAGCAGTACTTC
>TRBJ2-2|.|TRBV5-1|.
CASSPSGPPGELFF
TGCGCCAGCAGCCCTTCAGGGCCCCCCGGGGAGCTGTTTTTT
>TRBJ1-3|.|TRBV6-1|.
CANKARSSGNTIYF
TGTGCCAACAAAGCTAGATCTTCTGGAAACACCATATATTTT
>TRBJ1-5|.|TRBV28|TRBD1
CASSYGQGSNQPQHF
TGTGCCAGCAGTTACGGACAGGGTAGCAATCAGCCCCAGCATTTT
>TRBJ2-7|.|TRBV6-5|.
CASSYGTPTYEQYF
TGTGCCAGCAGTTATGGGACTCCGACCTACGAGCAGTACTTC
>TRBJ2-5|.|TRBV6-5|.
CASSPRVMGQETQYF
TGTGCCAGCAGTCCCCGTGTAATGGGTCAAGAGACCCAGTACTTC
>TRBJ2-5|.|TRBV6-5|TRBD2
CASSYSGGRGKETQYF
TGTGCCAGCAGTTACTCCGGCGGGAGGGGAAAAGAGACCCAGTACTTC
>TRBJ2-5|.|TRBV29-1|TRBD2
CSAGLAGETQYF
TGCAGCGCGGGACTAGCCGGGGAGACCCAGTACTTC
>TRBJ1-2|.|TRBV15|.
CATSRDWDANYGYTF
TGTGCCACCAGCAGAGATTGGGACGCTAACTATGGCTACACCTTC
>TRBJ2-2|.|TRBV5-4|.
CASSPTGPTGELFF
TGTGCCAGCAGCCCAACAGGGCCCACCGGGGAGCTGTTTTTT
>TRBJ1-5|.|TRBV5-5|TRBD1
CASSFKRQGAPERQPQHF
TGTGCCAGCAGCTTTAAACGACAGGGGGCCCCAGAGAGGCAGCCCCAGCATTTT
>TRBJ2-1|.|TRBV5-5|TRBD1
CASSSGTGGVSSYNEQFF
TGTGCCAGCAGCAGCGGGACAGGGGGCGTCAGCTCCTACAATGAGCAGTTCTTC
>TRBJ1-5|.|TRBV21-1|.
CASSKRLSQPQHF
TGTGCCAGCAGCAAGAGGTTGAGTCAGCCCCAGCATTTT
>TRBJ2-1|.|TRBV5-4|.
CASSPPGRRLGSYNEQFF
TGTGCCAGCAGCCCCCCCGGGAGACGTCTCGGGTCCTACAATGAGCAGTTCTTC
>TRBJ1-4|.|TRBV28|TRBD1
CASSLQQGVGKLFF
TGTGCCAGCAGCCTCCAACAGGGGGTTGGAAAACTGTTTTTT
>TRBJ2-1|once|TRBV14|.
CASMRDQHNEQFF
TGTGCCAGCATGCGGGACCAGCACAATGAGCAGTTCTTC
>TRBJ1-3|.|TRBV7-9|.
CASSYYKQYSGNTIYF
TGTGCCAGCAGCTACTATAAACAGTACTCTGGAAACACCATATATTTT
>TRBJ1-1|once|TRBV11-1|.
CASSGLTNTEAFF
TGTGCCAGCAGTGGACTGACGAACACTGAAGCTTTCTTT
>TRBJ2-1|.|TRBV4-3|.
CASSRTQALSSYNEQFF
TGCGCCAGCAGCCGCACTCAGGCTCTGAGCTCCTACAATGAGCAGTTCTTC
>TRBJ2-7|.|TRBV7-9|TRBD1
CASGWGADREPYEQYF
TGTGCCAGCGGATGGGGAGCGGACAGGGAGCCCTACGAGCAGTACTTC
>TRBJ1-3|.|TRBV10-3|.
CANQGESGNTIYF
TGTGCCAATCAAGGGGAATCTGGAAACACCATATATTTT
>TRBJ2-2|.|TRBV7-2|.
CASRSPGGNTGELFF
TGTGCCAGCAGGTCCCCCGGGGGGAACACCGGGGAGCTGTTTTTT
>TRBJ2-7|.|TRBV7-3|.
CASSLRPYYEQYF
TGTGCCAGCAGCTTACGTCCCTACTACGAGCAGTACTTC
>TRBJ1-1|.|TRBV28|.
CASSLRGTEAFF
TGTGCCAGCTCCTTGAGAGGCACTGAAGCTTTCTTT
>TRBJ1-1|.|TRBV27|.
CASSLLEGNTEAFF
TGTGCCAGCAGTTTATTAGAGGGGAACACTGAAGCTTTCTTT
>TRBJ2-5|.|TRBV6-1|TRBD1
CASGGTGSRETQYF
TGTGCCAGCGGGGGGACAGGGAGTAGGGAGACCCAGTACTTC
>TRBJ2-7|.|TRBV28|.
CASSSPPAGPRYF
TGTGCCAGCAGTTCCCCTCCCGCGGGGCCGCGGTACTTC
>TRBJ2-1|.|TRBV30|TRBD2
CAWSSLSGGYNEQFF
TGTGCCTGGAGTTCTTTGTCGGGGGGATACAATGAGCAGTTCTTC
>TRBJ1-3|.|TRBV28|.
CASSSRPNTIYF
TGTGCCAGCAGTAGCCGGCCGAACACCATATATTTT
>TRBJ1-2|.|TRBV18|.
CASSPQTESDGYTF
TGTGCCAGCTCACCCCAGACAGAGTCTGATGGCTACACCTTC
>TRBJ1-6|.|TRBV6-5|.
CASSNSLANSPLHF
TGTGCCAGCAGTAACAGTTTAGCTAATTCACCCCTCCACTTT
>TRBJ2-1|.|TRBV5-1|.
CASSLVQPTSSHNEQFF
TGCGCCAGCAGCTTGGTACAGCCAACATCTTCCCACAATGAGCAGTTCTTC
>TRBJ2-7|.|TRBV5-1|.
CASSLVVSSYEQYF
TGCGCCAGCAGCTTGGTCGTCTCCTCCTACGAGCAGTACTTC
>TRBJ2-7|.|TRBV5-4|.
CASSLPRDGEQYF
TGTGCCAGCAGCTTGCCACGGGACGGGGAGCAGTACTTC
>TRBJ1-1|once|TRBV5-1|TRBD1
CASSPGTGSTFF
TGCGCCAGCAGCCCAGGGACAGGGTCGACTTTCTTT
>TRBJ2-5|.|TRBV6-1|.
CASSDGQTLQETQYF
TGTGCCAGCAGTGACGGGCAGACCTTACAAGAGACCCAGTACTTC
>TRBJ1-5|.|TRBV19|.
CASTKQGSNQPQHF
TGTGCCAGTACCAAACAGGGAAGCAATCAGCCCCAGCATTTT
>TRBJ2-5|.|TRBV28|.
CASSFPDETQYF
TGTGCCAGCAGTTTTCCCGATGAAACCCAGTACTTC
>TRBJ1-1|.|TRBV18|.
CASSSPGNTEAFF
TGTGCCAGCTCAAGTCCGGGGAACACTGAAGCTTTCTTT
>TRBJ1-1|.|TRBV2|.
CASSEGYVGFAEAFF
TGTGCCAGCAGTGAAGGTTATGTAGGATTTGCTGAAGCTTTCTTT
>TRBJ1-5|.|TRBV30|TRBD1
CAWSRTGVDQPQHF
TGTGCCTGGAGTCGGACAGGGGTCGATCAGCCCCAGCATTTT
>TRBJ1-5|.|TRBV19|.
CASSLGGAQPQHF
TGTGCCAGTAGTTTAGGGGGGGCTCAGCCCCAGCATTTT
>TRBJ2-1|once|TRBV7-2|.
CACTSYNEQFF
TGTGCCTGCACTTCGTACAATGAGCAGTTCTTC
>TRBJ2-7|.|TRBV5-1|TRBD2
CASSRTSGRVYEQYF
TGCGCCAGCAGCAGGACTAGCGGGAGGGTTTACGAGCAGTACTTC
>TRBJ1-2|.|TRBV28|TRBD1
CASSPTLRDRGRSGYTF
TGTGCCAGCAGTCCCACCCTAAGGGACAGGGGGCGAAGTGGCTACACCTTC
>TRBJ2-3|.|TRBV6-5|.
CASSQPGDTQYF
TGTGCCAGCAGTCAGCCGGGGGATACGCAGTATTTT
>TRBJ2-5|.|TRBV28|.
CASSPLPTGYIGKETQYF
TGTGCCAGCAGTCCACTCCCGACAGGTTATATCGGAAAAGAGACCCAGTACTTC
>TRBJ1-1|.|TRBV5-1|.
CASSLGASMNTEAFF
TGCGCCAGCAGCTTGGGGGCCTCTATGAACACTGAAGCTTTCTTT
>TRBJ2-7|.|TRBV19|TRBD2
CASSASGGYEQYF
TGTGCCAGTAGCGCTAGCGGGGGGTACGAGCAGTACTTC